Presented here are 18 T cell receptor beta chains from one specimen sequenced in a study of cytomegalovirus exposure and HLA in healthy donors. The PCR employed 60 Vbeta primers together with 13 Jbeta primers. Assay: immunoSEQ multiplex PCR; the TCRdb copy retains only in-frame clones and omits some. This table holds under 200,000 clones, 79% found once. The material sequenced was PBMCs. These receptor sequences come from a woman between 40 and 50 years old in good health and CMV-seronegative.

The V call is TRBV29-1, the J call TRBJ1-1, with 10 bases aligning to TRBD1. Germline lookup yields CDR1 SQVTM and CDR2 ANQGSEA. Trimming removed 6 bases from V and 3 bases from J; junction bases left unmatched: 4. CDR3 size: 13 residues. The CDR3 sequence is CSVVTGGYTEAFF. The CDR3, as DNA: TGCAGCGTCGTGACAGGGGGCTACACTGAAGCTTTCTTT.

The DNA for the CDR3 is TGTGCCAGCAGCAAAGGAGGGCGGAACACTGAAGCTTTCTTT. Encoded protein: CASSKGGRNTEAFF. This chain joins TRBV21-1 and TRBJ1-1. TRBV21-1 is shown as a pseudogene. The CDR3 is 14 amino acids.

This chain connects TRBV19 to TRBJ1-2; D remains ambiguous. V lost 3 bases and J 5 bases, leaving 10 bases between the germline ends. The CDR3 has 13 amino acids. Germline lookup yields CDR1 LNHDA and CDR2 SQIVND (reference sequence). For the CDR3, the DNA is TGTGCCAGTAGTATGTCGAGAGTTTATGGCTACACCTTC. Its protein product is CASSMSRVYGYTF.

V gene TRBV6-5 combines with J gene TRBJ1-2; 9 bases match TRBD1. Germline V gene data show CDR1 as MNHEY and CDR2 as SVGAGI. The junction had 8 bases not matched to a gene; V was cut back by 10 bases and J by 8 bases. The CDR3 has 12 residues. Here the CDR3 reads CAILDRGGGYTF. CDR3 nucleotide sequence: TGTGCCATCCTAGACAGGGGGGGCGGCTACACCTTC.

This clone was picked up one time. The chain uses TRBV19 and TRBJ1-3; D is ambiguous. Trimming shortened V by 7 bases and J by 4 bases, and 14 bases separated the two germline ends. Germline assignment: CDR1 LNHDA and CDR2 SQIVND (reference sequence). This CDR3 is built from 14 residues. The CDR3 DNA reads as TGTGCCAGTACCCAGACTGAGGGAGGAAACACCATATATTTT. This sequence encodes CASTQTEGGNTIYF.

J is TRBJ2-5 and V is TRBV4-1; 10 nucleotides agree with TRBD2. The better agreement between TRBJ2-7 and the DNA end casts doubt on the J call. The CDR3 loop spans 16 amino acids. Germline CDR1 reads MGHRA; CDR2 reads YSYEKL. The CDR3 coding sequence is TGCGCCAGCAGCCCCCTTAGCGGGAGGCCCTCCTACGAGCAGTACTTC. This codes for CASSPLSGRPSYEQYF.

This clone was counted between two and nine times. The rearrangement uses TRBV5-6 and TRBJ1-2, with 7 positions matching TRBD1. Germline V CDR1 and CDR2: SGHDT, YYEEEE. This CDR3 is 14 amino acids long. Germline trimming cut 4 bases from V and 3 bases from J; bases unmatched to any gene: 6. CDR3 sequence reads: CASSTGQDYYGYTF. CDR3 DNA sequence: TGTGCCAGCAGCACCGGACAGGACTACTATGGCTACACCTTC. Full variable domain (rest looked up from reference TRBV5-6 and TRBJ1-2): DAGVTQSPTHLIKTRGQQVTLRCSPKSGHDTVSWYQQALGQGPQFIFQYYEEEERQRGNFPDRFSGHQFPNYSSELNVNALLLGDSALYLCASSTGQDYYGYTFGSGTRLTVV.

J is TRBJ2-2 and V is TRBV5-1; 11 nucleotides line up with TRBD2. The germline CDR1 and CDR2 sequences are SGHRS and YFSETQ. The CDR3 covers 15 residues. After removal of 1 base from V and 5 bases from J, the junction contained 1 base not matched to a gene. DNA for the CDR3: TGCGCCAGCAGCTTGATAGCGGGAGGGACCGGGGAGCTGTTTTTT. Its protein product is CASSLIAGGTGELFF.

The rearrangement joins TRBV7-2 to TRBJ1-4; 7 bases are a match to TRBD1. The CDR3 length is 15 residues. Germline lookup yields CDR1 SGHTA and CDR2 FQGNSA. After removal of 2 bases from V and 4 bases from J, the junction contained 4 bases not matched to a gene. For the CDR3, the DNA is TGTGCCAGCAGCTTATTAACAGGGGTTAATGAAAAACTGTTTTTT. It is translated as CASSLLTGVNEKLFF.

The rearrangement joins TRBV4-1 to TRBJ1-2; D remains unclear. The CDR3 spans 14 residues. V shed 4 bases and J shed 8 bases, with 17 bases lying between them. The germline gives CDR1 MGHRA, CDR2 YSYEKL. DNA for the CDR3: TGCGCCAGCAGCCCTATCCCCCGGGAACAAGGCTACACCTTC. As protein: CASSPIPREQGYTF.

The chain combines TRBV11-2 with TRBJ1-5, with D perhaps matching TRBD1 (5 bases). The CDR3 sequence is 14 residues long. Per the germline V gene, CDR1 is SGHAT and CDR2 is FQNNGV. Trimming left V 1 base short and J 3 bases short, with 7 bases between. CDR3 sequence (DNA): TGTGCCAGCAGCTTAGCAGGGATCAATCAGCCCCAGCATTTT. Residues: CASSLAGINQPQHF.

This clone turned up a few times. J is TRBJ1-1 and V is TRBV5-4, with 10 bases aligning to TRBD1. The CDR3 has 15 residues. The germline V gene encodes CDR1 SGHNT and CDR2 YYREEE (reference sequence). The J segment lost 3 bases and the V segment lost 4 bases, leaving 6 bases of the junction unmatched. The CDR3 is CASSEGQGTYTEAFF. CDR3 nucleotides: TGTGCCAGCAGCGAGGGACAGGGGACGTACACTGAAGCTTTCTTT.

V usage is TRBV7-9 and J usage is TRBJ1-4, with D possibly matching TRBD1 (5 bases). The CDR3 extends over 15 amino acids. V lost 2 bases and J lost 4, with 11 bases in between. Looked up from germline, CDR1 is SEHNR and CDR2 is FQNEAQ (reference sequence). The CDR3 sequence: CASSLITGLNEKLFF. CDR3 in DNA: TGTGCCAGCAGCTTAATAACAGGCCTTAATGAAAAACTGTTTTTT.

As concerns this clone: One end of the junction fails to match germline, which may point to a read error. This rearrangement joins TRBV7-7 to TRBJ2-5, with D hard to call. The CDR3 has 14 residues. The germline V gene has CDR1 SSHAT and CDR2 FNYEAQ (reference sequence). CDR3 in amino acids: CASSLGLGQETQYF. CDR3 in DNA: TGTGCTAGCAGCTTGGGCCTGGGCCAAGAGACCCAGTACTTC.

J is TRBJ2-7 and V is TRBV30; maybe TRBD1 (5 bases). The CDR3 has 12 amino acids. Germline loops: CDR1 GTSNPN, CDR2 SVGIG (reference sequence). The V end was cut by 1 base, the J end by 1 base, with 5 bases between. CDR3 coding DNA: TGTGCCTGGAGTGGACAGTCCTACGAGCAGTACTTC. This codes for CAWSGQSYEQYF.

The genes are TRBV19 and TRBJ1-2; 7 nucleotides match TRBD1. The CDR3 has 16 amino acids. Trimming took 5 bases from V and 0 from J; bases not matched to a gene: 9. Germline V lookup: CDR1 LNHDA, CDR2 SQIVND (reference sequence). CDR3 sequence (DNA): TGTGCCAGTAGTCCCGCAGGGGGAAGAGCTAACTATGGCTACACCTTC. As protein: CASSPAGGRANYGYTF.

This clone turned up a few times. CDR3 protein: CASSFWDRNQPQHF. In DNA form, the CDR3 reads TGTGCCAGCAGCTTCTGGGACAGAAATCAGCCCCAGCATTTT. The V gene is TRBV5-6, the J gene TRBJ1-5; TRBD1 matches 7 bases. In germline, CDR1 is SGHDT, CDR2 YYEEEE. This CDR3 comprises 14 residues. After removal of 2 bases from V and 4 bases from J, the junction contained 3 bases not matched to a gene. The full variable domain, with the rest looked up from reference TRBV5-6 and TRBJ1-5, is DAGVTQSPTHLIKTRGQQVTLRCSPKSGHDTVSWYQQALGQGPQFIFQYYEEEERQRGNFPDRFSGHQFPNYSSELNVNALLLGDSALYLCASSFWDRNQPQHFGDGTRLSIL.

The rearrangement links TRBV29-1 to TRBJ1-1, with no clear D. Germline V gives CDR1 SQVTM, CDR2 ANQGSEA. This CDR3 contains 14 residues. The V end lost 4 bases, the J end lost 4 bases, and 16 bases lay between the germline ends. This CDR3 is CSVALLERSTEAFF. Here the CDR3 DNA reads TGCAGCGTTGCCCTACTGGAGCGGAGCACTGAAGCTTTCTTT.